The rows below give T cell receptor beta chains drawn from one sample of a study of blood T cell repertoires in COVID-19. Generated by immunoSEQ multiplex PCR, the TCRdb table keeps only in-frame clones and is missing some. The sample has 330,000 or so clones; around 87% are singletons. Material: PBMCs or T cells enriched from blood (not recorded which). The receptors originated from a man aged 40-55 years in a cohort exposed to, infected with or recovered from COVID-19 (not recorded which). Both conserved end residues are part of each CDR3. Fields, in order: V gene, CDR3 length, D gene, J gene, CDR3 protein. A D gene is named only where the DNA matches it firmly.

TRBV5-1,15,NA,TRBJ2-1,CASSLDGSSYNEQFF
TRBV7-8,15,NA,TRBJ1-5,CASSLGQNSNQPQHF
TRBV7-2,15,NA,TRBJ1-4,CASSSKGAEYEKLFF
TRBV10-3,17,TRBD1,TRBJ2-1,CAISDSSGTGVYNEQFF
TRBV30,14,TRBD1,TRBJ1-2,CAWSPSDRGYGYTF
TRBV7-8,14,NA,TRBJ2-7,CASSLAGRSYEQYF
TRBV18,12,NA,TRBJ2-7,CASSPGLHEQYF
TRBV7-9,15,TRBD2,TRBJ2-3,CASSISGASTDTQYF
TRBV7-6,17,TRBD2,TRBJ2-3,CASSKYGRSGITDTQYF
TRBV4-1,15,TRBD1,TRBJ2-7,CASSQPRGRRYEQYF
TRBV4-1,12,NA,TRBJ1-2,CASSQDRYGYTF
TRBV7-7,15,NA,TRBJ2-2,CASRGGTPNTGELFF
TRBV5-4,16,NA,TRBJ2-7,CASSLGAGPNPYEQYF
TRBV10-3,13,TRBD1,TRBJ1-5,CATQGQPPQPQHF
TRBV12-3/TRBV12-4,13,TRBD2,TRBJ2-1,CASSISAGGHQFF
TRBV5-1,15,TRBD1,TRBJ2-7,CASSLIPGQEYEQYF
TRBV5-1,17,NA,TRBJ2-2,CASSLVPGTQNTGELFF
TRBV19,14,NA,TRBJ1-2,CASSSRGNGYGYTF
TRBV5-1,15,TRBD2,TRBJ2-7,CASKSQAGVTYEQYF
TRBV7-3,16,TRBD1,TRBJ2-3,CASSSPAGTDTDTQYF
TRBV15,13,TRBD1,TRBJ1-1,CATSRQGETEAFF
TRBV6-6,13,NA,TRBJ1-1,CASKREVVTEAFF
TRBV6-5,16,TRBD2,TRBJ2-2,CASSYSGGRITGELFF
TRBV2,15,TRBD1,TRBJ2-5,CASTLGQGLQETQYF
TRBV7-9,11,TRBD1,TRBJ1-3,CASSYRDREYF
TRBV18,12,NA,TRBJ2-5,CASSPESWTQYF
TRBV18,14,NA,TRBJ1-6,CASSPQGRNSPLHF
TRBV20-1,11,NA,TRBJ1-1,CSARVNYEAFF
TRBV10-1,17,NA,TRBJ2-1,CASSERQVLLQGNEQFF
TRBV27,13,NA,TRBJ1-2,CASSPGQNYGYTF
TRBV30,15,NA,TRBJ2-6,CAWSGPGAGANVLTF
TRBV28,12,NA,TRBJ2-3,CASRSGGDTQYF
TRBV9,13,NA,TRBJ1-5,CASSDRDNQPQHF
TRBV6-1,17,NA,TRBJ1-1,CASSEGRGFSWGAEAFF
TRBV30,16,TRBD1,TRBJ2-7,CAWSQLPGQGTYEQYF
TRBV9,14,NA,TRBJ1-4,CASSATGGNEKLFF
TRBV6-5,12,NA,TRBJ2-3,CASRTGLDTQYF
TRBV2,13,TRBD1,TRBJ2-3,CARGQGSTDTQYF
TRBV2,16,NA,TRBJ2-6,CASSSPTGKGANVLTF
TRBV18,13,NA,TRBJ2-1,CASSPWRANEQFF
TRBV2,14,NA,TRBJ1-1,CASMRSPRQSEAFF
TRBV29-1,13,NA,TRBJ1-3,CSGMTGSGNTIYF
TRBV10-2,14,TRBD1,TRBJ2-2,CASRTTGVPGELFF
TRBV6-5,14,NA,TRBJ2-7,CASSYGGTRGEQYF
TRBV7-2,15,NA,TRBJ2-1,CASSLEHSSYNEQFF
TRBV27,11,NA,TRBJ2-7,CASSQGGEQYF
TRBV7-9,14,NA,TRBJ1-1,CASSSESMNTEAFF
TRBV3-1/TRBV3-2,16,TRBD1,TRBJ1-6,CASSQEQGASNSPLHF
TRBV10-2,13,TRBD2,TRBJ2-1,CASKLAGVNEQFF